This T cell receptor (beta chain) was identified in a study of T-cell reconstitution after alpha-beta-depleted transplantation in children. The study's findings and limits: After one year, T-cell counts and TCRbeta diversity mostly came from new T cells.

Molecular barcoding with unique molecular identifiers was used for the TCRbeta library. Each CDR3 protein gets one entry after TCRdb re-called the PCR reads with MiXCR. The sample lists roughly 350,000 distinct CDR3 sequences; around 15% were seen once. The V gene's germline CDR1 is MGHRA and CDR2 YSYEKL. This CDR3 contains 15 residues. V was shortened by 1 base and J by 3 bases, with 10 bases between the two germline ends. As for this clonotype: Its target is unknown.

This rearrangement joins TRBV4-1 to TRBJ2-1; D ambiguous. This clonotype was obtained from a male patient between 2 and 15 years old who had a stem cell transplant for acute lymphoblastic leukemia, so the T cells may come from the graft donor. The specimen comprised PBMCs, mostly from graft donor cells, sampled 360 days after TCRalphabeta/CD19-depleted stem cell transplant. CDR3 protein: CASSQVNYDYNEQFF. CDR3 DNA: TGCGCCAGCAGCCAAGTGAACTATGACTACAATGAGCAGTTCTTC.